This T cell receptor (beta chain) was obtained from a study of blood T cell repertoires in COVID-19. The ends lost 9 bases at V and 2 bases at J; junction bases unmatched: 5. The CDR3 length is 14 residues. Germline V gene data show CDR1 as LNHNV and CDR2 as YYDKDF (reference sequence). Profiled with immunoSEQ multiplex PCR; TCRdb holds only in-frame clones, not every one. The table records 300,000 to 400,000 clones, 83% of them present only once. The receptor comes from a man aged 25 to 40 with active or convalescent COVID-19. The sample taken for sequencing was peripheral blood. J is TRBJ2-1 and V is TRBV15; 9 bases agree with TRBD1. The CDR3: CATTGTGPYNEQFF. CDR3 bases: TGTGCCACGACCGGGACAGGGCCCTACAATGAGCAGTTCTTC.